These T cell receptor beta chains were read from a single sample in a study of blood T cell repertoires in COVID-19. The data were produced by immunoSEQ multiplex PCR, yet TCRdb's version contains in-frame clones alone and is incomplete. Among approximately 170,000 clones listed, about four fifths were seen once. Sequenced material: peripheral blood. The receptors stem from a man aged 65 to 85 with active or convalescent COVID-19. Both conserved end residues are part of each CDR3. Each record gives: J gene, clone size, D gene, CDR3 length, V gene, CDR3 DNA, CDR3 protein. The D gene is left open where the match is weak. Size tells how often a clone was seen (once, few, many) or the class of an expanded clone, and some rows leave it out.

TRBJ2-7 - - 14 TRBV19 TGTGCCAGTAGTAGAGCGACAGGAGACTACGAGCAGTACTTC CASSRATGDYEQYF
TRBJ1-4 - - 16 TRBV19 TGTGCCAGTAGTTTCCCCCGGGGGGCCTCTAATGAAAAACTGTTTTTT CASSFPRGASNEKLFF
TRBJ2-1 - TRBD1 14 TRBV19 TGTGCCAGTAGTTGGGGGACAGGAGACAATGAGCAGTTCTTC CASSWGTGDNEQFF
TRBJ2-1 - TRBD1 17 TRBV24-1 TGTGCCACCAGTGAGGGGGGGACAGGGAGCTCCTACAATGAGCAGTTCTTC CATSEGGTGSSYNEQFF
TRBJ1-6 - TRBD1 15 TRBV27 TGTGCCAGCGGTTACAGGGGGAATAATAATTCACCCCTCCACTTT CASGYRGNNNSPLHF
TRBJ2-7 - - 14 TRBV19 TGTGCCAGTAGTGCAGGGTTGAGCTCCTACGAGCAGTACTTC CASSAGLSSYEQYF
TRBJ2-7 - TRBD1 14 TRBV4-3 TGCGCCAGCAGCCTATCGACAGGGGGCGGCGAGCAGTACTTC CASSLSTGGGEQYF
TRBJ2-1 - - 15 TRBV7-7 TGTGCCAGCAGCTTAGGATCGGTCTCCTACAATGAGCAGTTCTTC CASSLGSVSYNEQFF
TRBJ2-2 once - 18 TRBV4-1 TGCGCCAGCAGCCAAGATGGACGTTCCGGGATGAACACCGGGGAGCTGTTTTTT CASSQDGRSGMNTGELFF
TRBJ2-3 - - 14 TRBV18 TGTGCCAGCTCACCCCCTAGCGGCACAGATACGCAGTATTTT CASSPPSGTDTQYF
TRBJ1-2 - - 14 TRBV9 TGTGCCAGCAGCCGCGGGACGGATATCTATGGCTACACCTTC CASSRGTDIYGYTF
TRBJ2-7 - - 15 TRBV6-6 TGTGCCAGCAGTCTAACAGGGAGTACCTCCTACGAGCAGTACTTC CASSLTGSTSYEQYF
TRBJ1-5 - - 15 TRBV18 TGTGCCAGCTCACCACCAGGAGGGGTTAATCAGCCCCAGCATTTT CASSPPGGVNQPQHF
TRBJ1-1 - - 11 TRBV20-1 TGCAGTGCTACAAGGAGCACTGAAGCTTTCTTT CSATRSTEAFF
TRBJ1-4 - - 15 TRBV7-8 TGTGCCAGCACCACAGTGGGCGAGCTGCCGGAAAAACTGTTTTTT CASTTVGELPEKLFF
TRBJ2-2 few TRBD1 15 TRBV7-6 TGTGCCAGCAGCTTTGGACAGGGGGTCACCGGGGAGCTGTTTTTT CASSFGQGVTGELFF
TRBJ1-5 - - 16 TRBV5-6 TGTGCCAGCAGCTTATATCAGGTCGGCGGCAATCAGCCCCAGCATTTT CASSLYQVGGNQPQHF
TRBJ2-7 once TRBD1 14 TRBV5-4 TGTGCCAGCAGCTTGACAGGGGGCCCTTACGAGCAGTACTTC CASSLTGGPYEQYF
TRBJ1-1 - - 13 TRBV5-8 TGTGCCAGCAGCCGCAACAGTAACACTGAAGCTTTCTTT CASSRNSNTEAFF
TRBJ2-7 - - 14 TRBV5-1 TGCGCCAGCAGCACCCAGGGACTGTCCTACGAGCAGTACTTC CASSTQGLSYEQYF
TRBJ2-2 few - 14 TRBV9 TGTGCCAGCTCTCGGCAGGGCCACACCGGGGAGCTGTTTTTT CASSRQGHTGELFF
TRBJ2-2 - - 17 TRBV10-3 TGTGCCATCAGTGACCCCAGGGGGGTAGAGAACACCGGGGAGCTGTTTTTT CAISDPRGVENTGELFF
TRBJ1-6 - TRBD1 17 TRBV7-2 TGTGCCAGCAGCAGCCGAGGGACAGCCGCTTATAATTCACCCCTCCACTTT CASSSRGTAAYNSPLHF
TRBJ2-1 once TRBD1 13 TRBV10-1 TGCGCCAGCAGTTGGACAGGGAAGAATGAGCAGTTCTTC CASSWTGKNEQFF
TRBJ1-1 - TRBD1 15 TRBV29-1 TGCAGCGTTGAAGGGGACAGGCAGACGAACACTGAAGCTTTCTTT CSVEGDRQTNTEAFF
TRBJ1-2 - TRBD1 13 TRBV12-3/TRBV12-4 TGTGCCAGCAGCTTACAGGGGGCGCATGGCTACACCTTC CASSLQGAHGYTF
TRBJ1-5 - TRBD1 14 TRBV5-1 TGCGCCAGCAGCGCATCAGGGGGCGGTCAGCCCCAGCATTTT CASSASGGGQPQHF
TRBJ1-1 - - 13 TRBV14 TGTGCCAGCAGCGCCTCAGGGAACACTGAAGCTTTCTTT CASSASGNTEAFF